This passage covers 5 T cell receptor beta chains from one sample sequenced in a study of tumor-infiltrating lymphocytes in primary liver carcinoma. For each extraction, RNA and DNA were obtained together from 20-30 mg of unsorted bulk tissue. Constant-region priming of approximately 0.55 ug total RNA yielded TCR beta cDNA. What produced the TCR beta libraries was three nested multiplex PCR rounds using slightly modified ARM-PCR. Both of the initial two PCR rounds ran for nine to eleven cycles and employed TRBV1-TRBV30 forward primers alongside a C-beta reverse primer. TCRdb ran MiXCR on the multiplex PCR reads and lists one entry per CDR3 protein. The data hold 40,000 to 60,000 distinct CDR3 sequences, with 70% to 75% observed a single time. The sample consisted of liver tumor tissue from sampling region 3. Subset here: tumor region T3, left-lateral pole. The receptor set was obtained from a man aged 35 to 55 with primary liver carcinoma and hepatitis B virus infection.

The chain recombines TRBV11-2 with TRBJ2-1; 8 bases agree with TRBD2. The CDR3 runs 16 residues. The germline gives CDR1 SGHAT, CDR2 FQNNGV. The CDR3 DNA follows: TGTATCAGCAGCTCGCGCCCCGGCGGGAGGATCTATGAGCAGTTCTTC. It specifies CISSSRPGGRIYEQFF.

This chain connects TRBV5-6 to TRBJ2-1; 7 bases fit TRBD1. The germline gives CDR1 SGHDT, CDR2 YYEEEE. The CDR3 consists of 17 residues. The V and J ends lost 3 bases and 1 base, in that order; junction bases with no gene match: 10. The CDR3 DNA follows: TGTGCCAGCAGCTCACGGGACAGCCCCTGTTCCTACAATGAGCAGTTCTTC. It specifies CASSSRDSPCSYNEQFF.

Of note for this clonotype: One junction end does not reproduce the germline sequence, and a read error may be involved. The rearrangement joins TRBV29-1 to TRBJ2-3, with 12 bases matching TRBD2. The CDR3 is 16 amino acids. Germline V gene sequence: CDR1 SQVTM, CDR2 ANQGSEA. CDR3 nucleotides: TGCAACTCCACCTGGACTAGCGGGACCATCACAGATACGCTGTATTTT. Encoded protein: CNSTWTSGTITDTLYF.

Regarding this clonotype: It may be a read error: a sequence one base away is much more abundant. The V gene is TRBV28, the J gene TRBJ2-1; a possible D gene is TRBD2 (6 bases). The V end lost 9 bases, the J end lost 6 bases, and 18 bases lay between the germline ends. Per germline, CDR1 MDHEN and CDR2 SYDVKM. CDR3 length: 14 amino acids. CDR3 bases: TGTGCCAGACTTCGGTATGGAGGGCCCAATGAGCAGTTCTTC. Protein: CARLRYGGPNEQFF.

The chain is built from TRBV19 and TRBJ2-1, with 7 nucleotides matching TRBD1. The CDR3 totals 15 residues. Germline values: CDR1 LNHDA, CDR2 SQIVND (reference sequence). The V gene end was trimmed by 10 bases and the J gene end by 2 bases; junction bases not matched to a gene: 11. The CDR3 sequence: CATVNPGQTYNEQFF. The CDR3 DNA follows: TGTGCCACTGTAAACCCGGGACAGACCTACAATGAGCAGTTCTTC. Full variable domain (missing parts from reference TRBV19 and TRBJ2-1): DGGITQSPKYLFRKEGQNVTLSCEQNLNHDAMYWYRQDPGQGLRLIYYSQIVNDFQKGDIAEGYSVSREKKESFPLTVTSAQKNPTAFYLCATVNPGQTYNEQFFGPGTRLTVL.